The 24 T cell receptor beta chains below all came from one sample that was sequenced in a study of T cell repertoires and HLA-DP antigens. These receptors have no identified antigens. Clones were sequenced by immunoSEQ multiplex PCR, and TCRdb holds only the in-frame ones, with some missing. The sample holds around 70,000 clones, roughly 77% seen once. The sequencing sample was made of CD4+ T cells from PBMCs. These receptors were collected from a man between 60 and 75 years old in good health and CMV-seronegative.

V usage is TRBV7-2 and J usage is TRBJ1-5; 10 nucleotides agree with TRBD1. The CDR3 contains 15 residues. Germline trimming cut 8 bases from V and 2 bases from J; bases unmatched to any gene: 6. Germline CDR1 and CDR2: SGHTA and FQGNSA. The CDR3 DNA is TGTGCCAGCGCCCGACAGGGGGCAGGCAATCAGCCCCAGCATTTT. Its translation: CASARQGAGNQPQHF. Complete variable domain (other parts from reference TRBV7-2 and TRBJ1-5): GAGVSQSPSNKVTEKGKDVELRCDPISGHTALYWYRQSLGQGLEFLIYFQGNSAPDKSGLPSDRFSAERTGGSVSTLTIQRTQQEDSAVYLCASARQGAGNQPQHFGDGTRLSIL.

V gene TRBV27 combines with J gene TRBJ2-7, with 12 nucleotides matching TRBD2. Looked up from germline, CDR1 is MNHEY and CDR2 is SMNVEV (reference sequence). V lost 6 bases, J lost 1 base, and 4 bases stayed unmatched. The CDR3 is 15 amino acids. The CDR3 protein is CASSPTSGSSYEQYV. The DNA for the CDR3 is TGTGCCAGCAGCCCGACTAGCGGGAGTTCCTACGAGCAGTACGTC.

V and J are TRBV7-6 and TRBJ1-5; D may be TRBD1 (6 bases). CDR1 is SGHVS and CDR2 is FNYEAQ in the germline V gene. V lost 2 bases and J 6 bases, leaving 11 bases between the germline ends. This CDR3 is 14 amino acids long. The CDR3 protein is CASSLRGFGQPQHF. The CDR3 DNA is TGTGCCAGCAGCTTAAGGGGGTTCGGTCAGCCCCAGCATTTT.

The rearrangement joins TRBV5-6 to TRBJ1-2; unclear D gene. This CDR3 is built from 15 residues. In germline, CDR1 is SGHDT, CDR2 YYEEEE. V was cut by 4 bases and J by 4 bases, with 17 bases left in between. The CDR3 DNA reads as TGTGCCAGCAGCCTGGACCTTTTATTCGGCTATGGCTACACCTTC. Amino acid sequence: CASSLDLLFGYGYTF.

The chain uses TRBV7-9 and TRBJ1-5, with no clear D. V was cut by 1 base and J by 7 bases, with 5 bases left in between. CDR3 size: 12 residues. Germline V gene sequence: CDR1 SEHNR, CDR2 FQNEAQ (reference sequence). This chain's CDR3 is CASSLDIQPQHF. CDR3 DNA sequence: TGTGCCAGCAGCTTAGACATCCAGCCCCAGCATTTT.

The gene calls are TRBV28 and TRBJ1-2; D is ambiguous. The germline V gene encodes CDR1 MDHEN and CDR2 SYDVKM. V lost 2 bases and J 2 bases, leaving 6 bases between the germline ends. This CDR3 has 13 amino acids. The CDR3 region is CASSLQTNYGYTF. The CDR3 DNA is TGTGCCAGCAGTTTACAGACGAACTATGGCTACACCTTC.

The chain has TRBV7-2 and TRBJ2-6; D is possibly TRBD1 (5 bases). This CDR3 has 17 amino acids. Trimming pared 1 base from V and 5 bases from J, leaving 15 bases between. Germline loops: CDR1 SGHTA, CDR2 FQGNSA. DNA for the CDR3: TGTGCCAGCAGCTTAGGGGGCGGCGGTGTCCGGGCCAACGTCCTGACTTTC. This codes for CASSLGGGGVRANVLTF.

The J gene is TRBJ1-6, the V gene TRBV30, with 9 positions matching TRBD1. The CDR3 sequence is 16 residues long. CDR1 and CDR2 (germline): GTSNPN, SVGIG (reference sequence). V dropped 4 bases and J dropped 10; count of bases not matched to a gene: 14. The CDR3 loop is CAWISAPGTGNSPLHF. In nucleotides, the CDR3 is TGTGCCTGGATCTCCGCCCCCGGGACAGGGAACTCACCCCTCCACTTT.

This clone is judged medium-sized (0.01 to 0.1%). The chain links TRBV5-1 to TRBJ2-1; TRBD1 matches 7 bases. This CDR3 contains 15 residues. V lost 0 bases to trimming and J lost 1 base; unmatched junction nucleotides: 1. CDR1 is SGHRS, CDR2 YFSETQ, per germline. CDR3 loop: CASSLGQGSYNEQFF. CDR3 nucleotide sequence: TGCGCCAGCAGCTTGGGACAGGGATCCTACAATGAGCAGTTCTTC.

The chain links TRBV5-4 to TRBJ2-1; 8 bases are shared with TRBD2. The CDR3 extends over 16 amino acids. Germline V gives CDR1 SGHNT, CDR2 YYREEE (reference sequence). V was clipped by 0 bases and J by 2 bases; unmatched bases: 4. CDR3 sequence (DNA): TGTGCCAGCAGCTTGGCGGGAGGGCCCACCTACAATGAGCAGTTCTTC. Translated, it gives CASSLAGGPTYNEQFF.

The gene calls are TRBV28 and TRBJ1-5; no clear D gene. Trimming took 5 bases from V and 16 from J, leaving 15 bases between them. The CDR3 has 11 residues. The germline V gene has CDR1 MDHEN and CDR2 SYDVKM. The CDR3 reads CASSTPREYHF. The CDR3 DNA sequence: TGTGCCAGCAGTACTCCGAGGGAGTACCATTTT.

V and J are TRBV6-1 and TRBJ2-3; D ambiguous. Per the germline V gene, CDR1 is MNHNS and CDR2 is SASEGT. Trimming took 0 bases from V and 2 from J, leaving 9 bases between them. The length of the CDR3 is 15 residues. The CDR3, as DNA: TGTGCCAGCAGTGAAGCGTATCGGCTCACAGATACGCAGTATTTT. Protein sequence: CASSEAYRLTDTQYF.

This rearrangement joins TRBV5-1 to TRBJ1-2, with D possibly being TRBD1 (5 bases). V was pared by 1 base and J by 7 bases, with 11 bases between. The CDR3 loop spans 13 amino acids. Germline CDR1 reads SGHRS; CDR2 reads YFSETQ. The CDR3 loop is CASSLSPRVGYTF. CDR3 sequence (DNA): TGCGCCAGCAGCTTGTCGCCCAGGGTTGGCTACACCTTC.

The rearrangement uses TRBV9 and TRBJ2-2, with TRBD2 matching over 14 bases. CDR3 length: 16 amino acids. The V segment lost 6 bases and the J segment 3 bases; nucleotides outside the gene matches: 4. Germline assignment: CDR1 SGDLS and CDR2 YYNGEE. In DNA form, the CDR3 reads TGTGCCAGCACCCCGGGACTAGCGGGAGACACCGGGGAGCTGTTTTTT. Amino acids: CASTPGLAGDTGELFF.

The chain couples TRBV25-1 to TRBJ1-2; 7 nucleotides agree with TRBD1. Germline V CDR1 and CDR2: MGHDK, SYGVNS. With V trimmed by 1 base and J by 6 bases, 14 bases remained unmatched. The CDR3 loop spans 17 amino acids. The CDR3 is CASSESGSGGQRDGYTF. For the CDR3, the DNA is TGTGCCAGCAGTGAATCTGGATCTGGGGGACAGAGGGATGGCTACACCTTC.

The chain recombines TRBV2 with TRBJ1-4; D might be TRBD1 (5 bases). From germline, CDR1 is SNHLY and CDR2 FYNNEI. Trimming stripped 5 bases from V and 4 bases from J, with 17 bases between. The CDR3 has 16 residues. DNA for the CDR3: TGTGCCAGCAGTCGGGTCGGCAGGGCCGTTAATGAAAAACTGTTTTTT. It yields the protein CASSRVGRAVNEKLFF.

The CDR3 region is CAWSGAGYTF. In DNA form, the CDR3 reads TGTGCCTGGAGTGGTGCTGGCTACACCTTC. V gene TRBV30 combines with J gene TRBJ1-2; no clear D. The CDR3 sequence is 10 residues long. From germline, CDR1 is GTSNPN and CDR2 SVGIG (reference sequence). Trimming cost V 1 base and J 7 bases, with 4 bases left between them.

This chain joins TRBV11-2 and TRBJ1-1, with D possibly TRBD1 on 5 matching bases. Trimming removed 5 bases from V and 1 base from J, with 14 bases in between. The germline V gene has CDR1 SGHAT and CDR2 FQNNGV. This CDR3 contains 15 residues. The CDR3 nucleotides read TGTGCCAGCAGCCGTCTACGGGGCACGAACACTGAAGCTTTCTTT. It yields the protein CASSRLRGTNTEAFF.

The V and J genes are TRBV6-1 and TRBJ1-5, with D unclear. Deletions cut 7 bases from V and 0 bases from J, with 10 bases between. The CDR3 length is 14 residues. CDR1 and CDR2 (germline): MNHNS, SASEGT. The CDR3: CASTLTDSNQPQHF. The CDR3 DNA is TGTGCCAGCACCCTGACGGATAGCAATCAGCCCCAGCATTTT.

This rearrangement joins TRBV6-1 to TRBJ2-7, with 10 nucleotides matching TRBD1. Germline lookup yields CDR1 MNHNS and CDR2 SASEGT. V lost 3 bases to trimming and J lost 2 bases; unmatched junction nucleotides: 4. CDR3 length equals 15 residues. CDR3 in DNA: TGTGCCAGCAGTGAGGGACAGGGGCCCCCCTACGAGCAGTACTTC. Amino acid sequence: CASSEGQGPPYEQYF.

The rearrangement joins TRBV9 to TRBJ1-4; a weak D match, TRBD1 (6 bases). The germline gives CDR1 SGDLS, CDR2 YYNGEE. Deletions cut 4 bases from V and 3 bases from J, with 13 bases between. This CDR3 region has 15 residues. In nucleotides, the CDR3 is TGTGCCAGCAGCCGTCAGGGGATGTCTAATGAAAAACTGTTTTTT. Encoded protein: CASSRQGMSNEKLFF.

This chain links TRBV5-1 with TRBJ1-1; TRBD1 matches at 7 bases. This CDR3 is built from 13 residues. CDR1 is SGHRS, CDR2 YFSETQ, per germline. The V gene end was trimmed by 4 bases and the J gene end by 6 bases; junction bases not matched to a gene: 6. For the CDR3, the DNA is TGCGCCAGCAGCGAACAGGGGAGAGCTGAAGCTTTCTTT. Translating gives CASSEQGRAEAFF.

The V and J genes are TRBV29-1 and TRBJ2-2; TRBD2 is a possible D gene (6 bases). This CDR3 region has 14 residues. V was pared by 6 bases and J by 0 bases, with 11 bases between. Germline loops: CDR1 SQVTM, CDR2 ANQGSEA. The CDR3: CSVGGTANTGELFF. The CDR3 region has the DNA TGCAGCGTCGGAGGGACTGCGAACACCGGGGAGCTGTTTTTT.

The rearrangement links TRBV7-9 to TRBJ1-2; D not resolved. The germline gives CDR1 SEHNR, CDR2 FQNEAQ (reference sequence). V lost 1 base to trimming and J lost 1 base, with 10 bases between them. CDR3 length: 15 residues. The DNA for the CDR3 is TGTGCCAGCAGCTTAGGGGCAGTGAGTAACTATGGCTACACCTTC. It specifies CASSLGAVSNYGYTF.